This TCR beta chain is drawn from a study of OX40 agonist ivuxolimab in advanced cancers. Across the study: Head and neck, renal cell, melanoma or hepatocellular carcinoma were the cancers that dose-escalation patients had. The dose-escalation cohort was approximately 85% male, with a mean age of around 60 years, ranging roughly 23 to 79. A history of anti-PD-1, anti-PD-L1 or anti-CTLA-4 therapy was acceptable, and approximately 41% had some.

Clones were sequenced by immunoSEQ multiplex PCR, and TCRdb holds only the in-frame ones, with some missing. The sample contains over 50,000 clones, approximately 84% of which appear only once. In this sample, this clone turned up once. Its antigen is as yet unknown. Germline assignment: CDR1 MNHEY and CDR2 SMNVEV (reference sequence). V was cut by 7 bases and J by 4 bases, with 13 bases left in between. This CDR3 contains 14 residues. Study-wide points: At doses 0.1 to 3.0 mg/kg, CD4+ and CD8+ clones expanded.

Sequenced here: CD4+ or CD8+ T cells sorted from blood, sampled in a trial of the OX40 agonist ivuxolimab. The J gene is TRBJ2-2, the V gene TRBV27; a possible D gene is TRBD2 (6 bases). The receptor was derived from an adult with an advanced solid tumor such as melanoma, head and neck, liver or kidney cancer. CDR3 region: CASKVGGITGELFF. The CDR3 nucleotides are TGTGCCAGCAAAGTGGGGGGAATCACCGGGGAGCTGTTTTTT.